These 23 T cell receptor beta chains came from one sample sequenced in a study of shared clonotypes between healthy human individuals. Sequenced by immunoSEQ multiplex PCR; TCRdb stores in-frame clones only, minus some. The table shows about 1.9 million clones, with 93% occurring only once. Naive CD8 isolation took CD45RO-negative cells positively selected for CCR7 and excluded terminally differentiated effector memory CD45RA+ cells. The sequencing sample was made of naive CD8+ T cells from PBMCs. The receptors shown here come from a young man in good health. Some clones in this sample may be carry-over from other donors' samples.

The rearrangement joins TRBV4-1 to TRBJ2-2, with a tentative D call TRBD1 (7 bases). The CDR3 totals 14 residues. V shed 4 bases and J shed 6 bases, with 12 bases lying between them. CDR1 is MGHRA and CDR2 is YSYEKL in the germline V gene. CDR3 nucleotide sequence: TGCGCCAGCAGCCGTCCCAGGGGGGCCGGGGAGCTGTTTTTT. Translated, it gives CASSRPRGAGELFF.

This rearrangement joins TRBV7-9 to TRBJ2-3, with D possibly being TRBD1 (5 bases). Germline loops: CDR1 SEHNR, CDR2 FQNEAQ (reference sequence). The CDR3 is 15 amino acids. V gave up 2 bases and J gave up 3 bases, with 12 bases separating them. CDR3 region: CASSLSFKGTDTQYF. CDR3 in DNA: TGTGCCAGCAGCTTAAGTTTTAAGGGGACAGATACGCAGTATTTT.

This clone was detected once. For the CDR3, the DNA is TGTGCCAGCCTACCGGGTCGCGGCCAGCCCCAGCATTTT. Protein sequence: CASLPGRGQPQHF. The V gene is TRBV28, the J gene TRBJ1-5; D is uncertain. Trimming took off 8 bases at V and 7 bases at J, with 15 bases between the two ends. There are 13 residues in the CDR3. CDR1 and CDR2 (germline): MDHEN, SYDVKM.

The V gene is TRBV5-1, the J gene TRBJ1-1; the match to TRBD1 covers 9 bases. CDR3 length: 16 amino acids. J was trimmed by 1 base and V by 0 bases; bases with no gene match: 4. Per germline, CDR1 SGHRS and CDR2 YFSETQ. The CDR3, as DNA: TGCGCCAGCAGCTTGGCCGGGGGACAGGGGAACACTGAAGCTTTCTTT. Translating it yields CASSLAGGQGNTEAFF.

The chain recombines TRBV6-1 with TRBJ1-2; D ambiguous. CDR1 is MNHNS, CDR2 SASEGT, per germline. With 2 bases removed from V and 4 bases from J, the gap between germline ends came to 11 bases. The CDR3 has 14 residues. CDR3 loop: CASSERWATYGYTF. The CDR3 coding sequence is TGTGCCAGCAGTGAAAGGTGGGCCACCTATGGCTACACCTTC.

This rearrangement joins TRBV6-6 to TRBJ2-5, with D perhaps TRBD1 or TRBD2 (5 bases each). CDR1 and CDR2 from the germline V gene are MNHNY and SVGAGI (reference sequence). The CDR3 is made up of 16 amino acids. V lost 0 bases and J 4 bases, leaving 15 bases between the germline ends. The CDR3 region is CASSYSPREMGETQYF. In DNA form, the CDR3 reads TGTGCCAGCAGTTACTCCCCCAGGGAGATGGGAGAGACCCAGTACTTC.

The CDR3: CASRAGPTNTEAFF. CDR3 DNA sequence: TGTGCCAGCAGGGCCGGGCCAACAAACACTGAAGCTTTCTTT. This sequence joins TRBV2 and TRBJ1-1; D gene unclear. V was clipped by 6 bases and J by 2 bases, with 13 bases between them. CDR3 size: 14 residues. Germline V gene data show CDR1 as SNHLY and CDR2 as FYNNEI.

The genes are TRBV30 and TRBJ2-3; unclear D gene. This CDR3 has 11 amino acids. The V end lost 2 bases, the J end lost 2 bases, and 2 bases lay between the germline ends. CDR1 is GTSNPN and CDR2 is SVGIG in the germline V gene (reference sequence). CDR3 nucleotides: TGTGCCTGGAGTCCCACAGATACGCAGTATTTT. This encodes CAWSPTDTQYF.

The chain employs TRBV29-1 and TRBJ2-2; the match to TRBD2 covers 10 bases. The CDR3 totals 15 residues. Germline-derived CDR1 and CDR2 are SQVTM and ANQGSEA. CDR3 residues: CSSSGSHPNTGELFF. Written as DNA, the CDR3 is TGCAGTTCTAGCGGGAGTCATCCGAACACCGGGGAGCTGTTTTTT.

CDR3 residues: CASSFYVNYEQFF. In DNA form, the CDR3 reads TGTGCCAGCAGCTTCTATGTCAACTATGAGCAGTTCTTC. J is TRBJ2-1 and V is TRBV7-8; D not resolved. V was cut by 3 bases and J by 8 bases, with 11 bases left in between. Germline loops: CDR1 SGHVS, CDR2 FQNEAQ. The CDR3 extends over 13 amino acids.

This chain joins TRBV7-3 and TRBJ1-2; 8 bases are shared with TRBD1. This CDR3 has 17 residues. J was trimmed by 7 bases and V by 1 base; bases with no gene match: 14. Germline V gene lookup returns CDR1 SGHTA and CDR2 FQGTGA. The CDR3 spells CASSLKGPTGAMRGYTF. For the CDR3, the DNA is TGTGCCAGCAGCTTAAAGGGGCCGACAGGGGCGATGCGTGGCTACACCTTC.

This chain connects TRBV19 to TRBJ2-6, with TRBD2 as a possible D gene (6 bases). CDR1 is LNHDA and CDR2 is SQIVND in the germline V gene (reference sequence). V gave up 0 bases and J gave up 0 bases, with 15 bases separating them. The CDR3 covers 19 residues. DNA for the CDR3: TGTGCCAGTAGTATAGATCGCGGGATCCCTAGCTCTGGGGCCAACGTCCTGACTTTC. This gives the protein CASSIDRGIPSSGANVLTF.

The rearrangement joins TRBV19 to TRBJ2-5; D gene unclear. The length of the CDR3 is 12 residues. V lost 7 bases and J 5 bases, leaving 11 bases between the germline ends. Germline lookup yields CDR1 LNHDA and CDR2 SQIVND (reference sequence). CDR3 region: CASTTVGETQYF. In DNA, the CDR3 is TGTGCCAGTACTACCGTCGGGGAGACCCAGTACTTC. The full variable domain, in which reference TRBV19 and TRBJ2-5 provide the parts outside the CDR3, is DGGITQSPKYLFRKEGQNVTLSCEQNLNHDAMYWYRQDPGQGLRLIYYSQIVNDFQKGDIAEGYSVSREKKESFPLTVTSAQKNPTAFYLCASTTVGETQYFGPGTRLLVL.

The chain recombines TRBV4-1 with TRBJ1-3, with 10 bases lining up with TRBD1. Germline V gene sequence: CDR1 MGHRA, CDR2 YSYEKL. The CDR3 is made up of 16 amino acids. The V gene end was trimmed by 2 bases and the J gene end by 4 bases; junction bases not matched to a gene: 5. This chain's CDR3 is CASSQRQGAGGNTIYF. The CDR3 DNA is TGCGCCAGCAGCCAAAGACAGGGGGCGGGCGGAAACACCATATATTTT.

The rearrangement links TRBV19 to TRBJ2-2; TRBD2 aligns across 11 bases. The CDR3 extends over 12 amino acids. Germline-derived CDR1 and CDR2 are LNHDA and SQIVND (reference sequence). In nucleotides, the CDR3 is TGTGCGGGACTAGCGGCGACCGGGGAGCTGTTTTTT. This gives the protein CAGLAATGELFF.

Note on this clone: Different DNA sequences within this sample yield the same CDR3. The chain couples TRBV28 to TRBJ2-5; D gene uncertain. The V gene's germline CDR1 is MDHEN and CDR2 SYDVKM. The CDR3 covers 13 residues. The V end was cut by 3 bases, the J end by 2 bases, with 7 bases between. The CDR3 DNA sequence: TGTGCCAGCAGTTTGGGGTCACAAGAGACCCAGTACTTC. This gives the protein CASSLGSQETQYF.

The rearrangement joins TRBV5-6 to TRBJ2-5; a weak D match, TRBD1 (5 bases). The V and J ends lost 4 bases and 0 bases respectively, with 10 bases between them. This CDR3 is 14 amino acids long. Germline V gives CDR1 SGHDT, CDR2 YYEEEE. The CDR3 bases are TGTGCCAGCAGCCAACGGACAAACCAAGAGACCCAGTACTTC. It encodes CASSQRTNQETQYF.

The chain employs TRBV5-5 and TRBJ2-7; 7 positions agree with TRBD2. After removal of 4 bases from V and 6 bases from J, the junction contained 10 bases not matched to a gene. Germline V gene lookup returns CDR1 SGHKS and CDR2 YYEKEE (reference sequence). CDR3 length equals 14 residues. CDR3 protein: CASSPWTSLTEQYF. DNA for the CDR3: TGTGCCAGCAGCCCGTGGACTAGTTTAACCGAGCAGTACTTC.

The V and J genes are TRBV4-1 and TRBJ2-7, with TRBD1 identical over 12 bases. Per the germline V gene, CDR1 is MGHRA and CDR2 is YSYEKL. Unmatched junction bases numbered 7, after V lost 3 bases and J lost 4 bases. This CDR3 comprises 16 residues. The CDR3 region has the DNA TGCGCCAGCAGCCAGGCCGGGACAGGGGGCAAGTACGAGCAGTACTTC. Encoded protein: CASSQAGTGGKYEQYF.

The chain uses TRBV27 and TRBJ2-7; tentatively, D is TRBD2 (6 bases). V dropped 4 bases and J dropped 2 bases, with 18 bases sitting between them. CDR3 size: 16 residues. Germline CDR1 reads MNHEY; CDR2 reads SMNVEV (reference sequence). This chain's CDR3 is CASSSSVGRLAYEQYF. For the CDR3, the DNA is TGTGCCAGCAGTTCCTCGGTGGGCCGACTAGCCTACGAGCAGTACTTC.

The rearrangement links TRBV11-2 to TRBJ2-2, with unresolved D. From germline, CDR1 is SGHAT and CDR2 FQNNGV. The CDR3 is 17 residues long. The germline V and J ends were trimmed by 2 bases and 2 bases, with 15 bases remaining between them. The CDR3 bases are TGTGCCAGCAGCTTAAGTCAGGTTCACCTTAACACCGGGGAGCTGTTTTTT. Translated: CASSLSQVHLNTGELFF. The whole variable domain, filled in from reference TRBV11-2 and TRBJ2-2, reads EAGVAQSPRYKIIEKRQSVAFWCNPISGHATLYWYQQILGQGPKLLIQFQNNGVVDDSQLPKDRFSAERLKGVDSTLKIQPAKLEDSAVYLCASSLSQVHLNTGELFFGEGSRLTVL.

V usage is TRBV12-5 and J usage is TRBJ2-7; tentatively, D is TRBD1 (5 bases). The CDR3 has 12 amino acids. V was shortened by 9 bases and J by 5 bases, with 14 bases between the two germline ends. Germline CDR1 is LGHNT and CDR2 is FRNRAP. This chain's CDR3 is CASGDSIHEQYF. CDR3 DNA: TGTGCTAGCGGCGACAGTATCCACGAGCAGTACTTC. The full variable domain, rest sourced from reference TRBV12-5 and TRBJ2-7, is DARVTQTPRHKVTEMGQEVTMRCQPILGHNTVFWYRQTMMQGLELLAYFRNRAPLDDSGMPKDRFSAEMPDATLATLKIQPSEPRDSAVYFCASGDSIHEQYFGPGTRLTVT.

Of note for this clone: The same CDR3 also results from other DNA sequences found in this sample. The V and J genes are TRBV7-3 and TRBJ1-1; no definite D call. This CDR3 spans 13 amino acids. V was cut by 2 bases and J by 4 bases, with 8 bases left in between. CDR1 is SGHTA and CDR2 is FQGTGA in the germline V gene. CDR3 nucleotides: TGTGCCAGCAGCTTAGGAGGGATCACTGAAGCTTTCTTT. It translates to CASSLGGITEAFF.